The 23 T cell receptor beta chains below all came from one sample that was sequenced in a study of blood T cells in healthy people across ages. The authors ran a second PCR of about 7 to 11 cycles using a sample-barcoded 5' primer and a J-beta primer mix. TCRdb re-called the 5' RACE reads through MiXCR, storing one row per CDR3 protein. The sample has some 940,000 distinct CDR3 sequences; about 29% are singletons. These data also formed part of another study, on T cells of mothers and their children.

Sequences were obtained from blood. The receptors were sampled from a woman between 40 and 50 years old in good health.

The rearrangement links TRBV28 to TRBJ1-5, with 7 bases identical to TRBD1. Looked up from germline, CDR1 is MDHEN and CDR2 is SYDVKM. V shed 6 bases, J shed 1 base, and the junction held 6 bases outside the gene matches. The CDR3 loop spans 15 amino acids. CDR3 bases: TGTGCCAGCAGCGACATGACAGGGAGCAATCAGCCCCAGCATTTT. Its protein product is CASSDMTGSNQPQHF.

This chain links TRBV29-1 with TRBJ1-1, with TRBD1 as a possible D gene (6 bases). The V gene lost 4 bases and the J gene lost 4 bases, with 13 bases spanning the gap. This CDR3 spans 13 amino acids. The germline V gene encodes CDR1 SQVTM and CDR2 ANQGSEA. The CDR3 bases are TGCAGCGTTGTAGGGGGGTCGGGCACTGAAGCTTTCTTT. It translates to CSVVGGSGTEAFF.

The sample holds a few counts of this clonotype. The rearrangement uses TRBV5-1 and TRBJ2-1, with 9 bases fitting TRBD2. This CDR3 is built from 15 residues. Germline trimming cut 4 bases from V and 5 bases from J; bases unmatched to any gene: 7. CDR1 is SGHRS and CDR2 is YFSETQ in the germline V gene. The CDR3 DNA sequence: TGCGCCAGCAGCCCGACGGGACTAGCCAACAATGAGCAGTTCTTC. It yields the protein CASSPTGLANNEQFF.

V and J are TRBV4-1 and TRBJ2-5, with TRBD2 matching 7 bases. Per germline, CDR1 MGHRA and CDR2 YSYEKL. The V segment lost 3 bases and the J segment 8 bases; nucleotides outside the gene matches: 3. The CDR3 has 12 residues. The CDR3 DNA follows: TGCGCCAGCAGCCAGCGGGAGTCCACCCAGTACTTC. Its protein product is CASSQRESTQYF.

DNA for the CDR3: TGCAGTGCTAGAGATTGGACTAGCGGGGACTACAATGAGCAGTTCTTC. As protein: CSARDWTSGDYNEQFF. The chain links TRBV20-1 to TRBJ2-1; TRBD2 aligns across 12 bases. With V trimmed by 0 bases and J by 3 bases, 3 bases remained unmatched. The CDR3 consists of 16 residues. Germline V gives CDR1 DFQATT, CDR2 SNEGSKA (reference sequence).

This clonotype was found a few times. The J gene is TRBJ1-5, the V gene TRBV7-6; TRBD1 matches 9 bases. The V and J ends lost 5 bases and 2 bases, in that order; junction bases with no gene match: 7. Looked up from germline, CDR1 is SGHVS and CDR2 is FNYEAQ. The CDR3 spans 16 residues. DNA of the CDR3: TGTGCCAGCAGCCAATCGGGACAGGGAGGCAATCAGCCCCAGCATTTT. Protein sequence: CASSQSGQGGNQPQHF.

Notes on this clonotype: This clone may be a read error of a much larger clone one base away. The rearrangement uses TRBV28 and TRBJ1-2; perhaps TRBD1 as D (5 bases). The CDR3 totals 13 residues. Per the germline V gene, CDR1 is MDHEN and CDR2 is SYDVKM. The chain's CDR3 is CASRDLNNYGFTF. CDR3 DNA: TGTGCCAGCCGGGACCTCAATAACTATGGCTTCACCTTC.

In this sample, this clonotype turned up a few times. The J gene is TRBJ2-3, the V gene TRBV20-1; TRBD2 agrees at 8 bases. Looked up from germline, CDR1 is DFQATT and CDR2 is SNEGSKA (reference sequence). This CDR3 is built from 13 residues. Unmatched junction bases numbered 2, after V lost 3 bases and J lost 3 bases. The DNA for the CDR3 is TGCAGTGCTAGCGGGGGGGTTACAGATACGCAGTATTTT. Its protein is CSASGGVTDTQYF.

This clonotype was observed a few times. The CDR3 region is CASSQEGTGPDTEAFF. The CDR3 coding sequence is TGTGCCAGCAGCCAAGAGGGAACAGGACCGGACACTGAAGCTTTCTTT. V and J are TRBV4-2 and TRBJ1-1, with a possible D match to TRBD1 (5 bases). Germline loops: CDR1 LGHNA, CDR2 YNFKEQ. V lost 0 bases and J lost 3, with 14 bases in between. The CDR3 has 16 amino acids.

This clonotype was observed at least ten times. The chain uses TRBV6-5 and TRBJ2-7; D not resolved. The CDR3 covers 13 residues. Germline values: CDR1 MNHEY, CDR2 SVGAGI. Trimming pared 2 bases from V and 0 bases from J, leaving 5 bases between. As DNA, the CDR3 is TGTGCCAGCAGTTACGCAGCCTCCTACGAGCAGTACTTC. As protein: CASSYAASYEQYF.

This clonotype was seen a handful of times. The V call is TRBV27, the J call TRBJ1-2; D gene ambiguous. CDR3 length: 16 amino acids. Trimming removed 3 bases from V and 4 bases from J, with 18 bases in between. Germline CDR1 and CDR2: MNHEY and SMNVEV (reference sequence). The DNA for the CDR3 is TGTGCCAGCAGTTTCCGGGCAGGTGGGCTGGGCTATGGCTACACCTTC. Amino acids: CASSFRAGGLGYGYTF.

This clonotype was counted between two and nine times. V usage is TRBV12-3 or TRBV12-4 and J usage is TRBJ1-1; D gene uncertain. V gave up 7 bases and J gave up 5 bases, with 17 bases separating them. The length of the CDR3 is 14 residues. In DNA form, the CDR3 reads TGTGCCAGCACCAAGGTGGGGATTTGGACTGAAGCTTTCTTT. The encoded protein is CASTKVGIWTEAFF.

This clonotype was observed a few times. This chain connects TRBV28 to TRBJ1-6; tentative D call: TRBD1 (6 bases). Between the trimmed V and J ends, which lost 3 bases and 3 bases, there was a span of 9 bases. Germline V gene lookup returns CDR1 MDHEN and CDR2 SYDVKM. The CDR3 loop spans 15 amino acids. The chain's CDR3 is CASSLRGGYNSPLHF. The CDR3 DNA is TGTGCCAGCAGTTTGCGAGGGGGCTATAATTCACCCCTCCACTTT.

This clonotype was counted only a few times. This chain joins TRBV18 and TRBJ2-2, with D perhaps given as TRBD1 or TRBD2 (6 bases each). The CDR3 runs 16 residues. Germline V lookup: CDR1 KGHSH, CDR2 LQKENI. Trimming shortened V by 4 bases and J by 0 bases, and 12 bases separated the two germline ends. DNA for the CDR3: TGTGCCAGCTCACTCAAGGGGGGAGCGAACACCGGGGAGCTGTTTTTT. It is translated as CASSLKGGANTGELFF. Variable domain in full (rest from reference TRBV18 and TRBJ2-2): NAGVMQNPRHLVRRRGQEARLRCSPMKGHSHVYWYRQLPEEGLKFMVYLQKENIIDESGMPKERFSAEFPKEGPSILRIQQVVRGDSAAYFCASSLKGGANTGELFFGEGSRLTVL.

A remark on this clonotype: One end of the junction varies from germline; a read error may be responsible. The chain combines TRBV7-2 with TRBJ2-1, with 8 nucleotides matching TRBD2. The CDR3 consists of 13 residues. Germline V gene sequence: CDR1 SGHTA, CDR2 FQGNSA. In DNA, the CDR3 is TGTGCCAGCAGCCCACTAGCGGCGGAGACCCAGTTGTTC. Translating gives CASSPLAAETQLF.

For the CDR3, the DNA is TGCAGTGCTCCCGCAGGCGGGAGGGCGCGGACCACAGATACGCAGTATTTT. Translated, it gives CSAPAGGRARTTDTQYF. J is TRBJ2-3 and V is TRBV20-1, with 9 bases that match TRBD2. CDR1 and CDR2 from the germline V gene are DFQATT and SNEGSKA (reference sequence). V lost 5 bases to trimming and J lost 2 bases; unmatched junction nucleotides: 14. This CDR3 is built from 17 residues.

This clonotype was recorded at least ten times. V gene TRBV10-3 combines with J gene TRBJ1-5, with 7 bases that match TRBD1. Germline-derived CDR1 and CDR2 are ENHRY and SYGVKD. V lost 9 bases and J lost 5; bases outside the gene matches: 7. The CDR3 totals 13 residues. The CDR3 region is CAMRQGTDQPQHF. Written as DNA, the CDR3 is TGTGCCATGAGACAGGGTACGGATCAGCCCCAGCATTTT.

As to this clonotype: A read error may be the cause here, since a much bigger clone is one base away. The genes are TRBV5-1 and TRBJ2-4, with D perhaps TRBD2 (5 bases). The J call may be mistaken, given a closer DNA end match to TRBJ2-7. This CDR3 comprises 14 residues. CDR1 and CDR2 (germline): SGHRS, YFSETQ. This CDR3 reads CASSLVAGGSEQYF. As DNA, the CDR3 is TGCGCCAGCAGCTTGGTCGCGGGTGGTAGCGAGCAGTACTTC.

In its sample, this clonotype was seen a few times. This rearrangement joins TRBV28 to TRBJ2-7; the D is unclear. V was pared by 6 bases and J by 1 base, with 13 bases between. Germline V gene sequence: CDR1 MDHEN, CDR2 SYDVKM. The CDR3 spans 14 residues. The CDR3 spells CASRPGSRSYEQYF. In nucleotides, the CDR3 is TGTGCCAGCAGGCCGGGCTCCCGGTCCTACGAGCAGTACTTC.

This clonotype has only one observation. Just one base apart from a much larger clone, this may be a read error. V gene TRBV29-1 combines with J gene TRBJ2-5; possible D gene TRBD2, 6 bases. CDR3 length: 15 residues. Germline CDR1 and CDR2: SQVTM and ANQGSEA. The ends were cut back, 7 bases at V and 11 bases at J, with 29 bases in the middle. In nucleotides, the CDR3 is TGCAGCGCCAATGAGGGACTTTTCACGTACAATGAGCAGTACTTC. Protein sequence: CSANEGLFTYNEQYF.

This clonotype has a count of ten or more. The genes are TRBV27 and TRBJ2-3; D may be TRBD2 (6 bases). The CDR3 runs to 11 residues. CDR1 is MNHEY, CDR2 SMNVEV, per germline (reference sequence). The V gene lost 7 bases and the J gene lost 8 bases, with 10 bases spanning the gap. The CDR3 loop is CASTGLTTQYF. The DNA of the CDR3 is TGTGCCAGCACGGGACTCACTACGCAGTATTTT.

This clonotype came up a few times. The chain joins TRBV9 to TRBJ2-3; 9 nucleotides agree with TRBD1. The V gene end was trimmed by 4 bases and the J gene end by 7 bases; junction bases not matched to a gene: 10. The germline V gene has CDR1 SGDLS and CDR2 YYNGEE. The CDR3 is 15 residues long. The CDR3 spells CASSSFSGTGNTQYF. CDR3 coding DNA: TGTGCCAGCAGCTCTTTCTCCGGGACAGGGAATACGCAGTATTTT.

This CDR3 is CASHTGDGGAFF. CDR3 sequence (DNA): TGTGCCAGCCATACAGGGGATGGGGGAGCTTTCTTT. The V and J genes are TRBV6-5 and TRBJ1-1; TRBD1 matches at 7 bases. Germline V lookup: CDR1 MNHEY, CDR2 SVGAGI. The CDR3 spans 12 residues. Losses at the gene ends were 8 bases for V and 10 bases for J; bases not matched to a gene: 10.